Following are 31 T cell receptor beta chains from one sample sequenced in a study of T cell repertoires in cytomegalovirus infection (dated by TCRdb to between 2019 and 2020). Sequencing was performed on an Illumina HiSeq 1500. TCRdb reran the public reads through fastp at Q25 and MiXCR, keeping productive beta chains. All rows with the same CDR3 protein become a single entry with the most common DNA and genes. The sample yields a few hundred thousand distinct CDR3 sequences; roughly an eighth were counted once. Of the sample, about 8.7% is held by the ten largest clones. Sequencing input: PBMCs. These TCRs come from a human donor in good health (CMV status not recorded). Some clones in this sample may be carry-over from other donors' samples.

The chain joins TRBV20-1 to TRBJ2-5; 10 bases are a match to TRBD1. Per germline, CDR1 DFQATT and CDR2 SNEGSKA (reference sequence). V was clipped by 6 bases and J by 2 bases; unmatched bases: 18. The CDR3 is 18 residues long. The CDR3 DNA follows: TGCAGTGCCACCGGGACAGGGGAAATCGCGCGGGGTCAAGAGACCCAGTACTTC. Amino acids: CSATGTGEIARGQETQYF.

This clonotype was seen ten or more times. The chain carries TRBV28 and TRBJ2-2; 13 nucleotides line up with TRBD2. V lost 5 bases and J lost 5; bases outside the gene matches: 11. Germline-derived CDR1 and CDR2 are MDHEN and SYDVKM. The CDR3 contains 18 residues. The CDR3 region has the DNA TGTGCCAGCAGTGACTCTCGACTAGCGGGAGGTCGAACCGGGGAGCTGTTTTTT. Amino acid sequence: CASSDSRLAGGRTGELFF.

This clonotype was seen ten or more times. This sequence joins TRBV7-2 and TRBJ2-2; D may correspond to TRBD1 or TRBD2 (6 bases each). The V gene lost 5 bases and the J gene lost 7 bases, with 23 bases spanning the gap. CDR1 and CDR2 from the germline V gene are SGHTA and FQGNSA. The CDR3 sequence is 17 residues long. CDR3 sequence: CASSPLGGRGRIGELFF. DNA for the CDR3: TGTGCCAGCAGCCCCTTGGGGGGCCGGGGGCGTATCGGGGAGCTGTTTTTT.

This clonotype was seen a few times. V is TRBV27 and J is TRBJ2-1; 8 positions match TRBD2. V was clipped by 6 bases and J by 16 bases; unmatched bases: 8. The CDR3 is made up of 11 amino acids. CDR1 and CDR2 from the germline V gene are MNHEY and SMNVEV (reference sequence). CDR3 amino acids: CASRTGLVSFF. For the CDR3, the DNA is TGTGCCAGCAGGACGGGACTAGTATCTTTCTTC.

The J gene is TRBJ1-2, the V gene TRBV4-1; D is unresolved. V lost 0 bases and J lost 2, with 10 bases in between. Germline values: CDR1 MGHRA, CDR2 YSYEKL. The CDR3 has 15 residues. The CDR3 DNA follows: TGCGCCAGCAGCCAAGATCCCCGGGGAAACTATGGCTACACCTTC. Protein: CASSQDPRGNYGYTF.

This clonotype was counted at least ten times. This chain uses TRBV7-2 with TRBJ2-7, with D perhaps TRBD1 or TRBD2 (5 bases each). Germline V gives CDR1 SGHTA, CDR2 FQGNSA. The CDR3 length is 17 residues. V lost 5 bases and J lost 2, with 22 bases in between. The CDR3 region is CASSLSEGLRGTYEQYF. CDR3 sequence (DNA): TGTGCCAGCAGCCTCTCCGAGGGGCTAAGGGGAACCTACGAGCAGTACTTC. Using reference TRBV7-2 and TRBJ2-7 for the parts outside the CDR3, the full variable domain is GAGVSQSPSNKVTEKGKDVELRCDPISGHTALYWYRQSLGQGLEFLIYFQGNSAPDKSGLPSDRFSAERTGGSVSTLTIQRTQQEDSAVYLCASSLSEGLRGTYEQYFGPGTRLTVT.

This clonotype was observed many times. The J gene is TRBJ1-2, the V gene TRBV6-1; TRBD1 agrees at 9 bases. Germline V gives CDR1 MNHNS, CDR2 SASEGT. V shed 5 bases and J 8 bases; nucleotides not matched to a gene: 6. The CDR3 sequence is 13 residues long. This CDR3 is CASSPGTGSGYTF. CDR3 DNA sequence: TGTGCCAGCAGTCCCGGGACAGGGAGCGGCTACACCTTC.

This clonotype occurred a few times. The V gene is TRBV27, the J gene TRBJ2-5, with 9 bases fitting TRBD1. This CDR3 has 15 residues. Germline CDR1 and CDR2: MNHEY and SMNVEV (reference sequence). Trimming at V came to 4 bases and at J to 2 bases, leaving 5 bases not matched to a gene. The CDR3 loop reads CASSSRDREQETQYF. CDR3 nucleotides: TGTGCCAGCAGTTCAAGGGACAGGGAACAAGAGACCCAGTACTTC.

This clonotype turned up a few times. The chain's CDR3 is CAISDSGLEETQYF. The DNA of the CDR3 is TGTGCCATCAGTGATTCGGGACTAGAAGAGACCCAGTACTTC. The chain has TRBV10-3 and TRBJ2-5, with TRBD2 identical over 8 bases. The CDR3 covers 14 residues. Germline CDR1 reads ENHRY; CDR2 reads SYGVKD. J lost 3 bases, V lost 3 bases, and 3 bases had no gene match.

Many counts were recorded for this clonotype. CDR3 protein: CASSSPPGQGIYNEQFF. The DNA of the CDR3 is TGTGCCAGCAGCTCCCCGCCGGGACAGGGGATTTACAATGAGCAGTTCTTC. J is TRBJ2-1 and V is TRBV7-2, with 10 bases aligning to TRBD1. The CDR3 contains 17 residues. V was pared by 4 bases and J by 4 bases, with 10 bases of the junction left unmatched. Germline V gene lookup returns CDR1 SGHTA and CDR2 FQGNSA. Combining the CDR3 with reference TRBV7-2 and TRBJ2-1 gives the whole variable domain GAGVSQSPSNKVTEKGKDVELRCDPISGHTALYWYRQSLGQGLEFLIYFQGNSAPDKSGLPSDRFSAERTGGSVSTLTIQRTQQEDSAVYLCASSSPPGQGIYNEQFFGPGTRLTVL.

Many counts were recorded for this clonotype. CDR3 DNA sequence: TGTGCCAGCAGTTTTTTTAGTGGTGGCAATCAGCCCCAGCATTTT. Translating gives CASSFFSGGNQPQHF. This chain connects TRBV28 to TRBJ1-5; no clear D. Germline V gene lookup returns CDR1 MDHEN and CDR2 SYDVKM. Trimming shortened V by 3 bases and J by 2 bases, and 11 bases separated the two germline ends. There are 15 residues in the CDR3.

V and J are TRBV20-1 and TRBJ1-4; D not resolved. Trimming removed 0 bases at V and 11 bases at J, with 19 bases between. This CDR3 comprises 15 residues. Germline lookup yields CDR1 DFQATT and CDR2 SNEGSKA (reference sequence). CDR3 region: CSARDLRDVRGKLFF. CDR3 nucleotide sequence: TGCAGTGCTAGAGATCTAAGAGACGTCCGAGGGAAACTGTTTTTT.

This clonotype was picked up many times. The CDR3 protein is CASSQRGQEAFF. The CDR3 DNA is TGTGCCAGTAGTCAGCGGGGGCAAGAAGCTTTCTTT. The chain combines TRBV19 with TRBJ1-1; a possible D gene is TRBD1 (6 bases). The CDR3 has 12 amino acids. In germline, CDR1 is LNHDA, CDR2 SQIVND (reference sequence). The V and J ends lost 5 bases and 8 bases respectively, with 12 bases between them.

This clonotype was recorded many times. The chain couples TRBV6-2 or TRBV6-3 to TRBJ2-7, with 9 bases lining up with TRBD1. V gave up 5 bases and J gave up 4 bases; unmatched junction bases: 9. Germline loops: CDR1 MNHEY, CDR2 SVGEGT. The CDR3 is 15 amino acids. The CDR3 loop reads CASSPQGAPGYEQYF. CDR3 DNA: TGTGCCAGCAGTCCACAGGGGGCCCCGGGATACGAGCAGTACTTC.

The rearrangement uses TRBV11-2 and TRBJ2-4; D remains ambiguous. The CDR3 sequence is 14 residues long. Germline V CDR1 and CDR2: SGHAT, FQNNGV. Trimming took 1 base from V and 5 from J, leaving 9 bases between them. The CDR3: CASSLGSLQNIQYF. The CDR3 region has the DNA TGTGCCAGCAGCTTAGGTTCCCTCCAAAACATTCAGTACTTC. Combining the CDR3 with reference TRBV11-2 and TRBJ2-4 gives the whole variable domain EAGVAQSPRYKIIEKRQSVAFWCNPISGHATLYWYQQILGQGPKLLIQFQNNGVVDDSQLPKDRFSAERLKGVDSTLKIQPAKLEDSAVYLCASSLGSLQNIQYFGAGTRLSVL.

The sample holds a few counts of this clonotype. Here the CDR3 DNA reads TGTGCCAGCAGCCCGACGGGACAGGGGGGCTACGAGCAGTACTTC. Translated, it gives CASSPTGQGGYEQYF. The chain links TRBV14 to TRBJ2-7, with 11 bases matching TRBD1. V lost 4 bases and J lost 3; bases outside the gene matches: 5. CDR1 and CDR2 from the germline V gene are SGHDN and FVKESK. CDR3 size: 15 residues.

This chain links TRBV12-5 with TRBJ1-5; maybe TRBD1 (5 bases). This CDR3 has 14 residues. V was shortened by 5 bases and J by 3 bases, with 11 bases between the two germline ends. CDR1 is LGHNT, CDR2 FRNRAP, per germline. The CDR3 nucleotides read TGTGCTAGTGGTCGATCCGGGGCCAATCAGCCCCAGCATTTT. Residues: CASGRSGANQPQHF. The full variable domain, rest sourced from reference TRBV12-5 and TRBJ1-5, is DARVTQTPRHKVTEMGQEVTMRCQPILGHNTVFWYRQTMMQGLELLAYFRNRAPLDDSGMPKDRFSAEMPDATLATLKIQPSEPRDSAVYFCASGRSGANQPQHFGDGTRLSIL.

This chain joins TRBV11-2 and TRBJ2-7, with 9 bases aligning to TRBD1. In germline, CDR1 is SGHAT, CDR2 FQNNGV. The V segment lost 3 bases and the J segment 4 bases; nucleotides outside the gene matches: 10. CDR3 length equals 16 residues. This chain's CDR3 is CASSFNSGTGSYEQYF. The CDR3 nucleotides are TGTGCCAGCAGCTTTAATTCCGGGACAGGGTCGTACGAGCAGTACTTC. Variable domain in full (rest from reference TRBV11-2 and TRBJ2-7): EAGVAQSPRYKIIEKRQSVAFWCNPISGHATLYWYQQILGQGPKLLIQFQNNGVVDDSQLPKDRFSAERLKGVDSTLKIQPAKLEDSAVYLCASSFNSGTGSYEQYFGPGTRLTVT.

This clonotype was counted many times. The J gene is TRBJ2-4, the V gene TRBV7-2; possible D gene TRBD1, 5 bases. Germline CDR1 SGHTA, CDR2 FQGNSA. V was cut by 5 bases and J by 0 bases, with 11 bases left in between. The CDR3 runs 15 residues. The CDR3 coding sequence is TGTGCCAGCAGCACCCGACAGTTAGCCAAAAACATTCAGTACTTC. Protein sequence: CASSTRQLAKNIQYF.

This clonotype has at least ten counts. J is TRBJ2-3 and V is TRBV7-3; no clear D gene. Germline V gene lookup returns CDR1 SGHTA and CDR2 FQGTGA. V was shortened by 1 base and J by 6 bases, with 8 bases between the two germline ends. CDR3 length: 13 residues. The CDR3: CASSLSPWDTQYF. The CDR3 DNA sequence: TGTGCCAGCAGCTTAAGTCCCTGGGATACGCAGTATTTT.

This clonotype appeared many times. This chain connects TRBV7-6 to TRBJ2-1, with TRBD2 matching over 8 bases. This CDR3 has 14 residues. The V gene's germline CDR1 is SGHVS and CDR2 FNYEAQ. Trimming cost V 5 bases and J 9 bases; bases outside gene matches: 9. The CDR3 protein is CASSRLTSVVEQFF. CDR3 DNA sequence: TGTGCCAGCAGCCGCCTGACTAGCGTTGTTGAGCAGTTCTTC.

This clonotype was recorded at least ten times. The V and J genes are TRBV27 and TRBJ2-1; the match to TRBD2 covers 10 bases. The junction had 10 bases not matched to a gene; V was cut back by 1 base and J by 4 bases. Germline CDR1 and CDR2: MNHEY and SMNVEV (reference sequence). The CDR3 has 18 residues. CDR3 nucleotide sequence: TGTGCCAGCAGTTTATTTGCCACCGGGACTAGCGAGTACAATGAGCAGTTCTTC. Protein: CASSLFATGTSEYNEQFF.

CDR3: CSATGGPGTGGGYEQYF. CDR3 in DNA: TGCAGTGCCACCGGGGGACCCGGGACAGGGGGCGGCTACGAGCAGTACTTC. The J gene is TRBJ2-7, the V gene TRBV20-1; 12 bases agree with TRBD1. Per the germline V gene, CDR1 is DFQATT and CDR2 is SNEGSKA (reference sequence). Unmatched junction bases numbered 15, after V lost 6 bases and J lost 3 bases. The CDR3 contains 17 residues.

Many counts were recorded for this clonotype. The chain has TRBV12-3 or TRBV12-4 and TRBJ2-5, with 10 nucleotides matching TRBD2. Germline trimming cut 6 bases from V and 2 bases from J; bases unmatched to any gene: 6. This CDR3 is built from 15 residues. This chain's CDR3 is CASRKAGGPQETQYF. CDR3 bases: TGTGCCAGCAGAAAAGCGGGGGGGCCACAAGAGACCCAGTACTTC.

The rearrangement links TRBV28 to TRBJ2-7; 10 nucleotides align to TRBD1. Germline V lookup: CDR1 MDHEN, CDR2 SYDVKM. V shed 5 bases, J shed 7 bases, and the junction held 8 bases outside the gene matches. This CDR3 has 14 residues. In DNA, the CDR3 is TGTGCCAGCAGTAAGGGGACAGGGGTATTTGAGCAGTACTTC. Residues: CASSKGTGVFEQYF.

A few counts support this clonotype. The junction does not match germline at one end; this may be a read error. The CDR3 loop is CASSLELRETQYF. The CDR3 DNA reads TGTGCTAGCAGCTTAGAACTACGAGAGACCCAGTACTTC. The genes are TRBV7-7 and TRBJ2-5, with D uncertain. Germline V gene sequence: CDR1 SSHAT, CDR2 FNYEAQ (reference sequence). The CDR3 is 13 residues long.

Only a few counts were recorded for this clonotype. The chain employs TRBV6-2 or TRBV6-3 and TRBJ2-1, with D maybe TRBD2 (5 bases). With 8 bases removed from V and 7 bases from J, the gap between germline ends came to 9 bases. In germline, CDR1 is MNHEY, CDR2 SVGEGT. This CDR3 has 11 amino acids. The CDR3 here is CASGSWNEQFF. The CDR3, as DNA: TGTGCCAGCGGGAGTTGGAATGAGCAGTTCTTC.

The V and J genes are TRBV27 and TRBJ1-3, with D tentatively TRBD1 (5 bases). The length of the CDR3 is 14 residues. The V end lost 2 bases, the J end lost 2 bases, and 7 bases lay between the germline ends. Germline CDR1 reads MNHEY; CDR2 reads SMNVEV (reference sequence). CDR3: CASSLSRAGNTIYF. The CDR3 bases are TGTGCCAGCAGTTTAAGCAGGGCTGGAAACACCATATATTTT.

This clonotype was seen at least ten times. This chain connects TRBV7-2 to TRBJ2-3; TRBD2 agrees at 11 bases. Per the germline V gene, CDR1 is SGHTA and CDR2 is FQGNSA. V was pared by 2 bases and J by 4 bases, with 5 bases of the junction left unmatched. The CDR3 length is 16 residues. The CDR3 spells CASSLLAGGPPDTQYF. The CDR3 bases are TGTGCCAGCAGCTTACTAGCGGGAGGTCCCCCAGATACGCAGTATTTT.

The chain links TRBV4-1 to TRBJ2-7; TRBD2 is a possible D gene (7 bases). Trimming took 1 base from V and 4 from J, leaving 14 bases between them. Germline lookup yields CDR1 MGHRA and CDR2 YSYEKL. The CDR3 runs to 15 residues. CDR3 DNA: TGCGCCAGCAGCCAAGGGAGGGGAGGGGGTTACGAGCAGTACTTC. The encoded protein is CASSQGRGGGYEQYF.

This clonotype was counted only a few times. The CDR3 region is CASSYGQSDGYTF. The CDR3 DNA is TGTGCCAGCAGCTACGGACAGTCCGATGGCTACACCTTC. The chain combines TRBV7-9 with TRBJ1-2, with D perhaps TRBD1 (6 bases). Between the trimmed V and J ends, which lost 4 bases and 6 bases, there was a span of 12 bases. Germline CDR1 SEHNR, CDR2 FQNEAQ (reference sequence). This CDR3 is 13 amino acids long.